These T cell receptor beta chains were read from a single sample in a study of OX40 agonist ivuxolimab in advanced cancers. Clones were sequenced by immunoSEQ multiplex PCR, and TCRdb holds only the in-frame ones, with some missing. The data contain roughly 40,000 clones, more than 80% of them singletons. Specimen: CD4+ or CD8+ T cells sorted from blood, collected in a trial of the OX40 agonist ivuxolimab. These receptors all stem from an adult with an advanced solid tumor such as melanoma, head and neck, liver or kidney cancer. CDR3s include the opening cysteine and the closing phenylalanine or tryptophan. Fields, in order: D gene, J gene, clone size, V gene, CDR3 protein, CDR3 DNA. A D gene is named only where the DNA matches it firmly. Clone size is given for some rows only: seen once, a few or many times, or a class if the clone is expanded.

>.|TRBJ2-7|.|TRBV7-9
CASSSELSEQYF
TGTGCCAGCAGCTCAGAACTCTCCGAGCAGTACTTC
>TRBD2|TRBJ2-3|.|TRBV7-3
CASSLTASGRADTQYF
TGTGCCAGCAGCTTAACGGCTAGCGGGAGGGCAGATACGCAGTATTTT
>.|TRBJ1-1|.|TRBV14
CASSQGFIVMRNTEAFF
TGTGCCAGCAGCCAAGGTTTTATAGTGATGAGGAACACTGAAGCTTTCTTT
>.|TRBJ1-5|.|TRBV5-1
CASSLGQYSNQPQHF
TGCGCCAGCAGCTTGGGGCAGTATAGCAATCAGCCCCAGCATTTT
>TRBD2|TRBJ2-1|.|TRBV5-1
CASSLGLAGGISSYNEQFF
TGCGCCAGCAGCTTGGGTCTAGCGGGAGGGATAAGCTCCTACAATGAGCAGTTCTTC
>TRBD1|TRBJ2-2|once|TRBV5-1
CASSLSQGGTGELFF
TGCGCCAGCAGCTTGTCACAGGGGGGCACCGGGGAGCTGTTTTTT
>.|TRBJ1-6|.|TRBV6-1
CASRDVFNSPLHF
TGTGCCAGCAGGGACGTTTTTAATTCACCCCTCCACTTT
>.|TRBJ2-5|.|TRBV28
CATALGGRVETQYF
TGTGCCACTGCCCTTGGGGGGCGAGTAGAGACCCAGTACTTC
>TRBD2|TRBJ2-2|.|TRBV5-1
CASSLEPAGGTGELFF
TGCGCCAGCAGCTTGGAACCAGCGGGAGGAACCGGGGAGCTGTTTTTT
>TRBD2|TRBJ2-2|.|TRBV10-3
CAISESGRAEETGELFF
TGTGCCATCAGTGAGAGCGGGAGGGCCGAGGAGACCGGGGAGCTGTTTTTT
>TRBD2|TRBJ2-1|.|TRBV9
CASSPRLAGVWNEQFF
TGTGCCAGCAGCCCGCGACTAGCGGGAGTGTGGAATGAGCAGTTCTTC
>.|TRBJ1-2|.|TRBV27
CASSFRFANYGYTF
TGTGCCAGCAGTTTCCGCTTTGCTAACTATGGCTACACCTTC
>.|TRBJ2-1|.|TRBV30
CASAADSYNEQFF
TGTGCCTCAGCAGCGGACTCCTACAATGAGCAGTTCTTC
>TRBD1|TRBJ1-5|.|TRBV19
CASSKTGGSGQPQHF
TGTGCCAGTAGTAAGACAGGGGGCTCGGGGCAGCCCCAGCATTTT
>.|TRBJ1-1|.|TRBV29-1
CSVEARLGEAFF
TGCAGCGTTGAGGCGCGGTTGGGCGAAGCTTTCTTT
>TRBD2|TRBJ2-1|few|TRBV10-1
CASSPGTSGIEFF
TGCGCCAGCAGTCCCGGGACTAGCGGGATTGAGTTCTTC
>.|TRBJ1-2|.|TRBV28
CASSFSRVTQGYTF
TGTGCCAGCAGTTTTTCTAGGGTCACGCAAGGCTACACCTTC
>.|TRBJ2-2|.|TRBV7-2
CASSLGRANTGELFF
TGTGCCAGCAGCTTAGGCCGTGCGAACACCGGGGAGCTGTTTTTT
>.|TRBJ2-3|few|TRBV30
CAWSGGYTQYF
TGTGCCTGGAGTGGAGGGTATACGCAGTATTTT
>TRBD1|TRBJ1-1|.|TRBV5-4
CASSSNAGTGMNTEAFF
TGTGCCAGCAGCTCCAATGCCGGGACAGGGATGAACACTGAAGCTTTCTTT
>.|TRBJ2-1|.|TRBV7-3
CASSLGMGGNEQFF
TGTGCCAGCAGCTTGGGAATGGGGGGCAATGAGCAGTTCTTC
>.|TRBJ2-1|once|TRBV7-6
CASSWSRSNEQFF
TGTGCCAGCAGCTGGAGTAGATCCAATGAGCAGTTCTTC
>TRBD1|TRBJ1-2|.|TRBV28
CASRDYRGVDYGYTF
TGTGCCAGCAGAGACTACAGGGGGGTTGACTATGGCTACACCTTC
>TRBD2|TRBJ2-2|.|TRBV9
CASSVGLGGANTGELFF
TGTGCCAGCAGCGTAGGTTTGGGAGGGGCGAACACCGGGGAGCTGTTTTTT
>TRBD1|TRBJ2-3|.|TRBV5-3
CARSLPLGDRDTQYF
TGTGCCAGAAGCCTACCCCTGGGGGACAGGGATACGCAGTATTTT
>.|TRBJ2-1|.|TRBV27
CASSFREEQFF
TGTGCCAGCAGTTTTCGAGAGGAGCAGTTCTTC
>.|TRBJ2-7|.|TRBV28
CASRGVYGGSYEQYF
TGTGCCAGCAGGGGTGTTTATGGCGGCTCCTACGAGCAGTACTTC
>TRBD2|TRBJ2-7|.|TRBV27
CASSFDWGGEQYF
TGTGCCAGCAGTTTCGATTGGGGGGGCGAGCAGTACTTC
>TRBD2|TRBJ2-1|.|TRBV18
CASSPAQAGGEQFF
TGTGCCAGCTCACCAGCCCAAGCGGGAGGGGAGCAGTTCTTC
>TRBD2|TRBJ2-4|.|TRBV2
CASSSVRAGGRDIQYF
TGTGCCAGCAGCAGCGTCCGAGCGGGAGGCCGGGACATTCAGTACTTC
>.|TRBJ1-5|.|TRBV10-2
CASSDLGRTNQPQHF
TGCGCCAGCAGTGATTTAGGCAGAACGAATCAGCCCCAGCATTTT
>.|TRBJ2-1|.|TRBV28
CASSFPRQGGSPGSYNEQFF
TGTGCCAGCAGTTTCCCCCGACAGGGAGGGTCCCCGGGCTCCTACAATGAGCAGTTCTTC
>TRBD1|TRBJ1-4|.|TRBV19
CASKGTDLWREKLFF
TGTGCCAGTAAGGGGACAGACCTATGGAGGGAAAAACTGTTTTTT
>TRBD1|TRBJ2-1|.|TRBV18
CASSPNPGQGAYNEQFF
TGTGCCAGCTCACCAAATCCGGGACAGGGGGCTTACAATGAGCAGTTCTTC
>.|TRBJ1-2|once|TRBV28
CASRSDRQANYGYTF
TGTGCCAGCAGGTCGGACAGACAAGCTAACTATGGCTACACCTTC
>.|TRBJ1-4|.|TRBV7-8
CASSLDFGGGVGETNEKLFF
TGTGCCAGCAGCTTAGATTTTGGAGGCGGGGTCGGAGAGACTAATGAAAAACTGTTTTTT
>.|TRBJ1-1|once|TRBV5-5
CASSLVQGWTEAFF
TGTGCCAGCAGCCTTGTACAGGGATGGACTGAAGCTTTCTTT
>TRBD1|TRBJ1-5|.|TRBV18
CASSLDRVQPQHF
TGTGCCAGCTCACTGGACAGGGTTCAGCCCCAGCATTTT
>TRBD2|TRBJ2-2|.|TRBV7-7
CASSFSGSTGELFF
TGTGCTAGCAGCTTTAGCGGGAGCACCGGGGAGCTGTTTTTT